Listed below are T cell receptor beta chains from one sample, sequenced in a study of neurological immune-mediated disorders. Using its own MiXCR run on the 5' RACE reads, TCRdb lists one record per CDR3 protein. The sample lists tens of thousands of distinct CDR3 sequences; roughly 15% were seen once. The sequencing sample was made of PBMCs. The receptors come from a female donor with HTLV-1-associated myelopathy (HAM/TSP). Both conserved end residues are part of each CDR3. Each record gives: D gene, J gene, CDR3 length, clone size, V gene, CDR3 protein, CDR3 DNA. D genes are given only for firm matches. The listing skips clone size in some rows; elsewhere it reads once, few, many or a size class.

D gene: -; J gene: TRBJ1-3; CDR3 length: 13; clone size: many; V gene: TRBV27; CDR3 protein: CASRQGYSDTIYF; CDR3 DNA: TGTGCCAGCCGCCAAGGGTACTCAGACACCATATATTTT
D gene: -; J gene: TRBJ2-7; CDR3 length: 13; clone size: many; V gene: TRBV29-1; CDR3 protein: CSVREDRNYEQYF; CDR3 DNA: TGCAGCGTGAGGGAGGACAGAAACTACGAGCAGTACTTC
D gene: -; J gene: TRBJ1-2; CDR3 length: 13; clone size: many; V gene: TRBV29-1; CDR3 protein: CSVVVLVDYGYTF; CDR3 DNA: TGCAGCGTTGTTGTACTGGTGGACTATGGCTACACCTTC
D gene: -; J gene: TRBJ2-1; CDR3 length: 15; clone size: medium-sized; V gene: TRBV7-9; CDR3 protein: CASSLDSTGPNEQFF; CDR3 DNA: TGTGCCAGCAGCTTAGATAGTACGGGTCCCAATGAGCAGTTCTTC
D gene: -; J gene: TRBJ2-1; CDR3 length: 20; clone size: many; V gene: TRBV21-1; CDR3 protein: CASSKASLRRRPSSYNEQFF; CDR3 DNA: TGTGCCAGCAGCAAAGCGAGTCTCAGGCGCAGGCCGAGCTCCTACAATGAGCAGTTCTTC
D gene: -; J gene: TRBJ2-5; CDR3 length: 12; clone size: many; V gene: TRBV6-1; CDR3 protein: CASRLRSETQYF; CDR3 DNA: TGTGCCAGCAGACTTAGATCCGAGACCCAGTACTTC
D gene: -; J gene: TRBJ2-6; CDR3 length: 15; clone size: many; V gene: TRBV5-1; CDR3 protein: CASSFGVDGANVLTF; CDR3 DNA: TGCGCCAGCAGCTTTGGGGTAGATGGGGCCAACGTCCTGACTTTC
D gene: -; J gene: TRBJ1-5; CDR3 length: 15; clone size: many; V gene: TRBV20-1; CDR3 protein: CSARVWDGMNQPQHF; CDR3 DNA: TGCAGTGCTAGAGTGTGGGACGGCATGAATCAGCCCCAGCATTTT
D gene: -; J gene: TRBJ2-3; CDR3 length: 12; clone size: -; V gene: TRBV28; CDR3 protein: CASSGRTDTQYF; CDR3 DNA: TGTGCCAGCAGCGGCCGCACAGATACGCAGTATTTT
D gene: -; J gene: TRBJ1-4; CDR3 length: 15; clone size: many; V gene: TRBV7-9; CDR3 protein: CASSLRREANEKLFF; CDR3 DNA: TGTGCCAGCAGCTTGCGACGGGAGGCCAATGAAAAACTGTTTTTT
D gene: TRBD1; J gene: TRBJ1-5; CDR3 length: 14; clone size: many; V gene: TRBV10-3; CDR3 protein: CAISGTGNNQPQHF; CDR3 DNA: TGTGCCATCAGCGGGACAGGGAATAATCAGCCCCAGCATTTT
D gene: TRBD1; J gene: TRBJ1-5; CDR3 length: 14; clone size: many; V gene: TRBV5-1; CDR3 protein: CASSTGAINQPQHF; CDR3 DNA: TGCGCCAGTTCGACAGGGGCGATCAATCAGCCCCAGCATTTT
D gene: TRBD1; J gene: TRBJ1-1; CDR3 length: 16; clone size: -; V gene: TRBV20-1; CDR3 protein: CSATDRVAVWNTEAFF; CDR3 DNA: TGCAGTGCGACGGACAGGGTGGCCGTCTGGAACACTGAAGCTTTCTTT
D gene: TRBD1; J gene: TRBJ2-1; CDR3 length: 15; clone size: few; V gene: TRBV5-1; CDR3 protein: CASSPGQVTYNEQFF; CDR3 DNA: TGCGCCAGCAGCCCGGGACAGGTAACCTACAATGAGCAGTTCTTC
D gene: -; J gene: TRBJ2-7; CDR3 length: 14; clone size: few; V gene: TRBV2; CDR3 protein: CASSARQGYHEQYF; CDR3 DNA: TGTGCCAGCAGTGCTCGGCAGGGGTACCACGAGCAGTACTTC
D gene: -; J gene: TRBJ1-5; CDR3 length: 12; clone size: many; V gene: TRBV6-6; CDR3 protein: CASSDSNQPQHF; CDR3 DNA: TGTGCCAGCAGTGATAGCAATCAGCCCCAGCATTTT